This T cell receptor beta chain was sequenced for a study of blood T cell repertoires in COVID-19. How the authors handled the data: From reference gene primer amplification, estimates of nucleated cell counts were derived. TCRdb's copy holds only in-frame clones and misses some; the assay was immunoSEQ multiplex PCR. V and J calls and clone size are as listed in that table; D and trimming were resolved from the DNA. The sample yields around 60,000 clones, 60% to 85% seen once. The V end lost 2 bases, the J end lost 1 base, and 14 bases lay between the germline ends. This CDR3 comprises 17 residues. The V gene's germline CDR1 is KGHDR and CDR2 SFDVKD.

The origin of this receptor is a man aged 30-40 years with COVID-19, enrolled during active disease. Source material: peripheral blood. The V call is TRBV24-1, the J call TRBJ1-5; possibly TRBD1 for D (6 bases). CDR3 region: CATSDSRGYPSNQPQHF. The CDR3 region has the DNA TGTGCCACCAGTGATTCAAGGGGGTATCCCAGCAATCAGCCCCAGCATTTT.